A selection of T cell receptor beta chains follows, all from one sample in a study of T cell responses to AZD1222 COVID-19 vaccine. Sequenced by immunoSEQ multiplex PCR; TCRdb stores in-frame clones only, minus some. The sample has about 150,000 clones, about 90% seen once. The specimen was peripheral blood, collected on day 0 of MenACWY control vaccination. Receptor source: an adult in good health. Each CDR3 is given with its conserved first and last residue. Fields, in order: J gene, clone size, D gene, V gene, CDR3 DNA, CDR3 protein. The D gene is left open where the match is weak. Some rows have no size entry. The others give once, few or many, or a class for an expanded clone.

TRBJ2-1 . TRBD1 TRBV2 TGTGCCAGCAGTAGGGACAGTGGGGATAATGAGCAGTTCTTC CASSRDSGDNEQFF
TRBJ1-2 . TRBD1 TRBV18 TGTGCCAGCTCACCGACAGGGGTTCACGGCTACACCTTC CASSPTGVHGYTF
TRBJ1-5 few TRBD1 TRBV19 TGTGCCACCAGACAGGGGACGTTTGTCAATCAGCCCCAGCATTTT CATRQGTFVNQPQHF
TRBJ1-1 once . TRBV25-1 TGTGCCAGCAGTGTGGGAGATAGGGAAGCTTTCTTT CASSVGDREAFF
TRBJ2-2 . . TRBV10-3 TGTGCCATCAGTGGGACGACGGGGGCGACGACCGGGGAGCTGTTTTTT CAISGTTGATTGELFF
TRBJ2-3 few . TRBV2 TGTGCCAGCAGTTTAGCGGGCACAGATACGCAGTATTTT CASSLAGTDTQYF
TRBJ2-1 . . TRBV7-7 TGTGCTAGCAGCTTACGCCTGACGGACCCGAGGTTCTTC CASSLRLTDPRFF
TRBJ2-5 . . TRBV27 TGTGCCAGCCGATCGGCAGGGGCGGGAGAGACCCAGTACTTC CASRSAGAGETQYF
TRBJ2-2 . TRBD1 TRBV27 TGTGCCAGCAACGGACAGGGGGCGACCACCGGGGAGCTGTTTTTT CASNGQGATTGELFF
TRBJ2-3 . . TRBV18 TGTGCCAGCTCAGTTTCACTCACAGATACGCAGTATTTT CASSVSLTDTQYF
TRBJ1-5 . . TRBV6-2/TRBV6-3 TGTGCCAGCAGTACCAGGGATAGCAATCAGCCCCAGCATTTT CASSTRDSNQPQHF
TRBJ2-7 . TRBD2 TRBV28 TGTGCCAGCAGGTTAGCGGGAGGGTTCTCCTACGAGCAGTACTTC CASRLAGGFSYEQYF
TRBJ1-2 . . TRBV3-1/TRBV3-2 TGTGCCAGCAGCCAAGATCTCACAGCGTATGGCTACACCTTC CASSQDLTAYGYTF
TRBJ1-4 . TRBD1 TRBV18 TGTGCCAGCTCACCAATCGACAGGGTAGCTGAAAAACTGTTTTTT CASSPIDRVAEKLFF
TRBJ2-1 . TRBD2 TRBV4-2 TGTGCCAGCAGGGGACTAGCGGGAGGGAGTGGTGAGCAGTTCTTC CASRGLAGGSGEQFF
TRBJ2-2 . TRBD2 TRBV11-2 TGTGCCAGCAGCTTAGATTCCTACCGCGGGGGGCTGTTTTTT CASSLDSYRGGLFF
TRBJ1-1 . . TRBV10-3 TGTGCCATCAGTCATGACACTGAAGCTTTCTTT CAISHDTEAFF
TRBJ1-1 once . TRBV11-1 TGTGCCAGCAGCAACCGGGACACTCTCTCAACCCCCGAAGCTTTCTTT CASSNRDTLSTPEAFF
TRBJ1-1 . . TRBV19 TGTGCCAGTAGTATAGCTCAGTACAGGATGAACACTGAAGCTTTCTTT CASSIAQYRMNTEAFF
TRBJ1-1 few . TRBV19 TGTGCCAGTAGTCCGCAAATGAACACTGAAGCTTTCTTT CASSPQMNTEAFF
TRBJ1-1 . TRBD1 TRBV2 TGTGCCAGCAGTAAGACAGGGGGCACTGAAGCTTTCTTT CASSKTGGTEAFF
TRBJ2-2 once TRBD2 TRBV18 TGTGCCAGCTCCAGTCGAGCGGGAGGACCCGCTGAGGTCACCGGGGAGCTGTTTTTT CASSSRAGGPAEVTGELFF
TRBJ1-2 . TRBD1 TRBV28 TGTGCCAGCAGGAATCGAGGACAGGGAGGGTTAAGCTATGGCTACACCTTC CASRNRGQGGLSYGYTF
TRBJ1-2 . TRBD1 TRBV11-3 TGTGCCAGCAGCTCCGGGACAGGGGATGGCTACACCTTC CASSSGTGDGYTF
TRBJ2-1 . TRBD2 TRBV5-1 TGCGCCAGCGTACGCGGGGGAGGGTACAATGAGCAGTTCTTC CASVRGGGYNEQFF
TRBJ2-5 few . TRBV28 TGTGCCAGCAGGTATAAGGGGGCCCAGTACTTC CASRYKGAQYF
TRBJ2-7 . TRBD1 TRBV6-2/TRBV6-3 TGTGCCAGCGGCCCGACAGGGTCGGTGTACGAGCAGTACTTC CASGPTGSVYEQYF
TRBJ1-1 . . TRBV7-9 TGTGCCAGCAGCTTAGAGAGGGACACTGAAGCTTTCTTT CASSLERDTEAFF
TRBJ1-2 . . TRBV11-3 TGTGCCAGCAGCTTAGATAGCGACTATGGCTACACCTTC CASSLDSDYGYTF
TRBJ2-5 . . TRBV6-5 TGTGCCACCACGGGCGGCCGGGGAGAGACCCAGTACTTC CATTGGRGETQYF
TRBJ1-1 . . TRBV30 TGTGCCTGGGGGCCTAAACCGGGCACTGAAGCTTTCTTT CAWGPKPGTEAFF
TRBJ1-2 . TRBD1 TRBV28 TGTGCCAGCAGTTTCATCCCCCCCCACAGGGGCGCTAACTATGGCTACACCTTC CASSFIPPHRGANYGYTF
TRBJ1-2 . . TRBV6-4 TGTGCCAGCAGTGACCTGGGACACCTCTTTTATGGCTACACCTTC CASSDLGHLFYGYTF
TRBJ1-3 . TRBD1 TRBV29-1 TGCAGCGTTGCAGGGGGCGCGTTCGGAAACACCATATATTTT CSVAGGAFGNTIYF
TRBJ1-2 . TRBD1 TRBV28 TGTGCCAGCAGTTCGATTGGACAGGGGACTCGCTATGGCTACACCTTC CASSSIGQGTRYGYTF
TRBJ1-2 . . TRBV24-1 TGTGCCACCAGTGGGAGGTCCAGGGGCGAGGCTAACTATGGCTACACCTTC CATSGRSRGEANYGYTF
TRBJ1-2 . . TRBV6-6 TGTGCCAGCAGTTACGCGTATGGCTACACCTTC CASSYAYGYTF
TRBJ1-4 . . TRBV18 TGTGCCAGCTCACCGAGCGAAAAACTGTTTTTT CASSPSEKLFF
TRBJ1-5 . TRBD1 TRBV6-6 TGTGCCAGCAGTCCTATGGACAGGGGTTTTCAGCCCCAGCATTTT CASSPMDRGFQPQHF
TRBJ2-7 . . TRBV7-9 TGTGCCAGCGGGGACGGTTCCTACGAGCAGTACTTC CASGDGSYEQYF
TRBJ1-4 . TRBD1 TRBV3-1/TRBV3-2 TGTGCCAGCAGCCTTTACGGGGACAGTGGCTCAACTAATGAAAAACTGTTTTTT CASSLYGDSGSTNEKLFF
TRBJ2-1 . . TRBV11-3 TGTGCCAGCAGCCCTAGGGACAATGAGCAGTTCTTC CASSPRDNEQFF
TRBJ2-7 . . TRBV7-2 TGTGCCAGCAGAGGACACGAGGACCGCTACGAGCAGTACTTC CASRGHEDRYEQYF
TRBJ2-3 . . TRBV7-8 TGTGCCAGCAGCTTAGCAGGGGCTAGCACAGATACGCAGTATTTT CASSLAGASTDTQYF
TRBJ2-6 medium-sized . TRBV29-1 TGCAGCGTTGAAGGACTGGCAGATACATCTGGGGCCAACGTCCTGACTTTC CSVEGLADTSGANVLTF
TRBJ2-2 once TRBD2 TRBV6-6 TGTGCCAGCAGATGGGGACTAGCGGAGAACACCGGGGAGCTGTTTTTT CASRWGLAENTGELFF
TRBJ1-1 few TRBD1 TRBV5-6 TGTGCCAGCACCGGAGCAGGGGGCGTTTTAGCTTTCTTT CASTGAGGVLAFF
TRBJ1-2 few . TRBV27 TGTGCCAGCAGTTTCTTACTGGGTTCTACTTGGGGCTACACCTTC CASSFLLGSTWGYTF
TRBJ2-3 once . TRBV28 TGTGCCAGCAGAAGCCCCTGGGAACCCCGTGGAACAGATACGCAGTATTTT CASRSPWEPRGTDTQYF
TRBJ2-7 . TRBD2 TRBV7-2 TGTGCCAGCAGCTTTGTAGGCGGGGGTGACTACGAGCAGTACTTC CASSFVGGGDYEQYF
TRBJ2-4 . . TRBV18 TGTGCCAGCTCACCACCGCAGGGGGGCAGGGGGATTCAGTACTTC CASSPPQGGRGIQYF
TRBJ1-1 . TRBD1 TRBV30 TGTGCCTTCGAGGACAGGGGGCCGGTAGCTTTCTTT CAFEDRGPVAFF
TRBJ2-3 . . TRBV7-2 TGTGCCAGCAGCTTAGAGCGCACAGATACGCAGTATTTT CASSLERTDTQYF
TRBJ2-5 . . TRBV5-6 TGTGCCAGCAGCTTGGCAGGGGTCGAGACCCAGTACTTC CASSLAGVETQYF
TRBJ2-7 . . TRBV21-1 TGTGCCAGCGGAGTGAACCGGGACGGTGACTCCTACGAGCAGTACTTC CASGVNRDGDSYEQYF
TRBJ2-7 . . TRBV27 TGTGCCAGCTGGGGGGGCTTGAATGAGCAGTACTTC CASWGGLNEQYF
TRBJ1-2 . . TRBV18 TGTGCCAGCTCACCGGCTCAACTAGGGCGTACGAATGGCTACACCTTC CASSPAQLGRTNGYTF
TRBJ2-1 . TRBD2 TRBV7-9 TGTGCCAGCAGCTCGCCCCGGGGAGGGACTAGTAGTTACAATGAGCAGTTCTTC CASSSPRGGTSSYNEQFF